Included here is one T cell receptor (beta chain) sequence, with context. The data were taken from a study of blood T cell repertoires in COVID-19. This CDR3 is built from 17 residues. Losses at the gene ends were 3 bases for V and 0 bases for J; bases not matched to a gene: 8. CDR1 and CDR2 from the germline V gene are LNHDA and SQIVND (reference sequence). The method was immunoSEQ multiplex PCR; TCRdb's version includes in-frame clones alone and lacks a portion of them. The sample yields a few hundred thousand clones, 89% seen once. The sequencing input was PBMCs or T cells enriched from blood (not recorded which). The sequence came from a woman aged 40 to 49 who had recovered from COVID-19. This rearrangement joins TRBV19 to TRBJ1-2, with 9 nucleotides matching TRBD1. Here the CDR3 DNA reads TGTGCCAGTAGTATTCTTGGACAGGGGAGTACTAACTATGGCTACACCTTC. Translated, it gives CASSILGQGSTNYGYTF.